This T cell receptor (beta chain) was retrieved from a study of T cell repertoires in cytomegalovirus infection. TCRdb itself ran the reads through MiXCR, one entry per CDR3 protein. Of just under 500,000 distinct CDR3 sequences listed, 33% are singletons. This clonotype was observed a handful of times. Its specificity is not known. The sample consisted of cultured PBMCs, taken from culture after CMV antigen stimulation. This TCR was sampled from a human donor in good health (CMV status not recorded). Some clones in this sample may be carry-over from other donors' samples.

The CDR3 region is CASSLPWTKLQETQYF. In nucleotides, the CDR3 is TGTGCCAGCAGTTTACCTTGGACGAAGCTCCAAGAGACCCAGTACTTC. This rearrangement joins TRBV12-3 or TRBV12-4 to TRBJ2-5; the D is unclear. The V end lost 2 bases, the J end lost 1 base, and 14 bases lay between the germline ends. CDR3 size: 16 residues.